This is a list of T cell receptor beta chains from one sample in a study of immune evolution from preneoplasia to lung adenocarcinoma. TCRdb's copy holds only in-frame clones and misses some; the assay was immunoSEQ multiplex PCR. The sample has some 8,200 clones, about four fifths seen once. Source material: FFPE invasive lung adenocarcinoma tissue. The receptors derive from a person between 45 and 75 years old with lung adenocarcinoma. Each CDR3 is given with its conserved first and last residue. D genes are given only for firm matches.

d_call	v_call	j_call	cdr3_aa
.	TRBV6-5	TRBJ1-4	CASSYSTRDFNEKLFF
TRBD2	TRBV10-1	TRBJ2-7	CASSLGGSRNEQYF
.	TRBV11-2	TRBJ2-7	CASSPSINRQGRYEQYF
.	TRBV7-9	TRBJ1-4	CASSLAQGIEKLFF
.	TRBV18	TRBJ2-3	CASSPGGPSDTQYF
.	TRBV5-1	TRBJ1-1	CASSPGGGDMLNTEAFF
TRBD1	TRBV29-1	TRBJ2-1	CSVEDRGQGNGEQFF
.	TRBV30	TRBJ1-5	CATTVSNQPQHF
.	TRBV5-4	TRBJ2-5	CASSLAGPRETQYF
.	TRBV9	TRBJ2-7	CASSLGTAPSYEQYF
.	TRBV28	TRBJ2-5	CASGDYRAKNQETQYF
.	TRBV20-1	TRBJ1-1	CSAKVNTEAFF
.	TRBV6-1	TRBJ2-7	CASSLQKPTLGEQYF
.	TRBV2	TRBJ1-5	CASRLDVGSNQPQHF
TRBD1	TRBV9	TRBJ2-1	CASSRGQGSSYNEQFF
.	TRBV14	TRBJ1-3	CASSQDYPVGTIYF
TRBD1	TRBV6-5	TRBJ1-2	CASSQTGTGYGYTF
.	TRBV7-9	TRBJ1-2	CASSPIGDPGLPHYGYTF
.	TRBV19	TRBJ1-1	CASSIAPNTEAFF
.	TRBV7-8	TRBJ1-1	CASSPTTAGYTEAFF
.	TRBV29-1	TRBJ1-2	CSVEASSLGYTF
.	TRBV28	TRBJ2-7	CASQSAVSYEQYF
TRBD2	TRBV2	TRBJ2-1	CASSESSGLAGGLGRLF
.	TRBV2	TRBJ2-5	CASSEAGGRKTQYF
.	TRBV9	TRBJ2-7	CASSVGKAPVYEQYF
TRBD1	TRBV6-5	TRBJ1-5	CASSPGTGGGQPQHF
.	TRBV29-1	TRBJ1-1	CSARGHNMNTEAFF
TRBD2	TRBV27	TRBJ2-3	CASSLTGGPDTQYF
.	TRBV6-4	TRBJ2-3	CASSDSAGSTDTQYF
.	TRBV27	TRBJ2-5	CASSYGETQYF
.	TRBV12-5	TRBJ2-1	CASGKDSPRGGQFF
.	TRBV7-6	TRBJ2-7	CASSLNPLGGSGEQYF
.	TRBV28	TRBJ1-5	CASQGGGNSNQPQHF
.	TRBV2	TRBJ2-7	CASRDGTISYEQYF
.	TRBV19	TRBJ1-1	CASSIGAGASTEAFF
.	TRBV23-1	TRBJ1-5	CASSRDLAAQHF
.	TRBV18	TRBJ2-1	CASSPPEGGEQFF
.	TRBV29-1	TRBJ1-2	CSVSKARTGYTF
.	TRBV7-9	TRBJ2-3	CASRGRLGLTDTQYF
TRBD1	TRBV10-2	TRBJ2-2	CASRRTGNTGELFF
.	TRBV12-5	TRBJ2-5	CASGSPGEETQYF
.	TRBV29-1	TRBJ1-4	CSVVDPGTPEEKLFF
TRBD1	TRBV11-2	TRBJ2-7	CASSLVGTGIEQYF
.	TRBV5-1	TRBJ1-4	CASSLSGITNEKLFF
.	TRBV6-1	TRBJ1-4	CASSAAAPNEKLFF
TRBD1	TRBV19	TRBJ1-2	CASSGGQGNYGYTF
.	TRBV6-1	TRBJ1-1	CASSGMKGGNTEAFF
.	TRBV4-1	TRBJ2-2	CASSQETAGELFF
TRBD2	TRBV6-1	TRBJ2-1	CASSDGVPGLAGSYNEQFF